This is a list of T cell receptor beta chains from one sample in a study of T cell changes during pregnancy in multiple sclerosis. This table comes from immunoSEQ multiplex PCR, and its TCRdb copy is limited to in-frame clones, with some not included. The top ten clones hold about 3.4% of a sample with around 100,000 clones, more than 90% of them seen once. This material consisted of peripheral blood, taken in the second trimester of pregnancy. These receptors were collected from a female donor with multiple sclerosis, enrolled in a pregnancy study. Both conserved end residues are trimmed from each CDR3.

j_gene | v_gene | CDR3aa
TRBJ2-3 | TRBV14 | ASSQVNLGAQY
TRBJ2-2 | TRBV7-3 | ASSFSGNTGELF
TRBJ2-7 | TRBV25-1 | ASSEPGTGGREQY
TRBJ2-2 | TRBV12-2 | ASRPNTRSGELF
TRBJ2-3 | TRBV5-1 | ASSSISGSTDTQY
TRBJ2-5 | TRBV2 | ASSDGLAGGQETQY
TRBJ1-2 | TRBV28 | ASSSPPGQVGGYT
TRBJ2-1 | TRBV29-1 | SVTHGSSYNEQF
TRBJ2-7 | TRBV15 | ATSRDRDRREQY
TRBJ2-7 | TRBV14 | ASSPGTTASRVGGQY
TRBJ1-4 | TRBV18 | ASSPLSTNEKLF
TRBJ2-1 | TRBV5-1 | ASSLILAGLVNEQF
TRBJ2-3 | TRBV29-1 | SVGTSGLTTDTQY
TRBJ1-1 | TRBV23-1 | ASSFLSKLNTEAF
TRBJ1-6 | TRBV4-1 | ASSQGQSSYNSPLH
TRBJ1-4 | TRBV4-1 | ASSQDIQGASEKLF
TRBJ2-5 | TRBV10-2 | ASSREDTIQETQY
TRBJ1-1 | TRBV5-4 | ASSLAGDTEAF
TRBJ2-1 | TRBV5-4 | ASSLTSGRDEQF
TRBJ2-7 | TRBV5-1 | ASSLDLYEQY
TRBJ2-2 | TRBV29-1 | SVRTGGTGELF
TRBJ2-1 | TRBV15 | ATSRDLAGYNEQF
TRBJ2-1 | TRBV7-2 | ASSLRGRLAAEQF
TRBJ2-3 | TRBV5-1 | ASSPVGHRVIGTDTQY
TRBJ2-2 | TRBV4-1 | ASSQGAGRANTGELF
TRBJ2-7 | TRBV5-4 | ASSLVGGVTGEQY
TRBJ1-1 | TRBV7-6 | ASSLVTGNEAF
TRBJ2-7 | TRBV7-6 | ASSPSLAALELAYEQY
TRBJ1-2 | TRBV5-1 | ASSLGGGARPNGYT
TRBJ2-7 | TRBV6-6 | ASGPIGTGENEQY
TRBJ2-3 | TRBV28 | ASIATSHADTQY
TRBJ2-3 | TRBV5-1 | ASSPRTGRADTQY
TRBJ1-2 | TRBV7-3 | ASSLDGTGSYGYT
TRBJ2-1 | TRBV28 | ASSPPGTPYYNEQF
TRBJ1-5 | TRBV5-1 | ASSLDGQGSQPQH
TRBJ1-2 | TRBV19 | ASSIMGTGDRYT
TRBJ1-3 | TRBV2 | ASISGVSGNTIY
TRBJ2-1 | TRBV2 | AAAQGAGFAEQF
TRBJ2-5 | TRBV6-1 | ASRGGQGRWETQY
TRBJ2-3 | TRBV6-5 | ASSYGTSHGPDTQY
TRBJ2-5 | TRBV6-1 | ASSQLAGGQETQY
TRBJ2-3 | TRBV9 | ASSVLAQSTDTQY
TRBJ1-5 | TRBV5-6 | ASSFRGQIYQPQH
TRBJ2-2 | TRBV11-3 | ASSLGGEAGELF
TRBJ1-5 | TRBV28 | ASTQQGALNQPQH
TRBJ1-1 | TRBV6-5 | ASSYSYTGLDTEAF
TRBJ2-7 | TRBV7-9 | ASSPLAGSSYEQY
TRBJ1-4 | TRBV4-1 | ASSQVIGANEKLF
TRBJ2-7 | TRBV6-5 | ASSYSSSGNLYEQY
TRBJ2-1 | TRBV27 | ASSLSLNEQF
TRBJ1-1 | TRBV19 | ASKRGRRDSEAF
TRBJ2-1 | TRBV9 | ASSVGDSGLYNEQF
TRBJ2-1 | TRBV9 | ASSVGSGLAYNEQF
TRBJ1-3 | TRBV19 | ASSIKGPSSGNTIY
TRBJ2-1 | TRBV10-3 | AISGSGSGLNNEQF
TRBJ1-2 | TRBV2 | ASSQGSSLKGPYT
TRBJ2-1 | TRBV20-1 | SAQGRERQF